The 15 T cell receptor beta chains presented below share a single source sample, sequenced in a study of blood T cell repertoires in COVID-19 (dated by TCRdb to about 2020). To prepare the library, the immunoSEQ multiplex PCR assay was applied. TCRdb provides this immuneACCESS table in a form limited to in-frame rearrangements. Some clones are lacking; in checked studies, under half of them reflect an unresolved V gene, and why the rest are absent is not known. This sample comprises about 130,000 clones, around 88% of them detected only once. The top ten clonotypes cover 4.3% of the sample. Sequencing was performed on peripheral blood. The receptors come from a man in his 60s with COVID-19, enrolled during active disease.

The chain employs TRBV7-3 and TRBJ2-1, with D possibly matching TRBD2 (5 bases). Germline V lookup: CDR1 SGHTA, CDR2 FQGTGA. There are 16 residues in the CDR3. Trimming removed 5 bases at V and 5 bases at J, with 19 bases between. In DNA form, the CDR3 reads TGTGCCAGCAGCGGTCCTGGGTCTAGCTTTAACAATGAGCAGTTCTTC. As protein: CASSGPGSSFNNEQFF.

The chain is built from TRBV11-1 and TRBJ2-2; D not certain. Germline assignment: CDR1 SGHAT and CDR2 FQDESV (reference sequence). The CDR3 loop spans 16 amino acids. V lost 1 base, J lost 6 bases, and 15 bases lay in between. CDR3 sequence (DNA): TGTGCCAGCAGCTTAGAACTATCCCCCCGACCCGGGGAGCTGTTTTTT. Protein: CASSLELSPRPGELFF.

The chain recombines TRBV6-1 with TRBJ2-2; tentatively, D is TRBD1 (6 bases). The V end lost 1 base, the J end lost 5 bases, and 8 bases lay between the germline ends. Germline V gives CDR1 MNHNS, CDR2 SASEGT. The CDR3 runs to 14 residues. The chain's CDR3 is CASSEVGGTGELFF. The DNA of the CDR3 is TGTGCCAGCAGTGAAGTAGGGGGTACCGGGGAGCTGTTTTTT.

This clone was seen a handful of times. The chain joins TRBV7-3 to TRBJ2-3; D may be TRBD1 (5 bases). Germline CDR1 SGHTA, CDR2 FQGTGA. With 5 bases removed from V and 5 bases from J, the gap between germline ends came to 14 bases. CDR3 length: 14 amino acids. CDR3: CASSPLSGKDTQYF. The DNA of the CDR3 is TGTGCCAGCAGCCCATTATCAGGGAAAGATACGCAGTATTTT.

The gene calls are TRBV12-3 or TRBV12-4 and TRBJ2-1; 14 nucleotides agree with TRBD2. The CDR3 contains 13 residues. Unmatched junction bases numbered 2, after V lost 8 bases and J lost 8 bases. The CDR3 DNA follows: TGTGCCAGCGGGACTAGCGGGGGCTATGAGCAGTTCTTC. This translates into CASGTSGGYEQFF.

The sample holds a few counts of this clone. The chain combines TRBV19 with TRBJ1-1, with 8 positions matching TRBD1. This CDR3 comprises 15 residues. CDR1 is LNHDA and CDR2 is SQIVND in the germline V gene (reference sequence). V lost 2 bases to trimming and J lost 2 bases; unmatched junction nucleotides: 4. The CDR3 here is CASSIIGQGNTEAFF. The CDR3 DNA is TGTGCCAGTAGTATAATTGGACAGGGTAACACTGAAGCTTTCTTT.

The count of this clone is one. V and J are TRBV3-1 (or the pseudogene TRBV3-2) and TRBJ1-4, with no clear D. The V end lost 2 bases, the J end lost 5 bases, and 12 bases lay between the germline ends. The germline V gene has CDR1 LGHDT and CDR2 YNNKEL (reference sequence). The length of the CDR3 is 15 residues. The CDR3: CASSQNLRSNEKLFF. CDR3 bases: TGTGCCAGCAGCCAAAATCTGAGATCAAATGAAAAACTGTTTTTT.

V gene TRBV3-1 (or the pseudogene TRBV3-2) combines with J gene TRBJ2-1; TRBD1 might be the D (5 bases). V lost 0 bases to trimming and J lost 16 bases, with 16 bases between them. Germline V gives CDR1 LGHDT, CDR2 YNNKEL (reference sequence). The CDR3 runs to 13 residues. The CDR3 DNA reads as TGTGCCAGCAGCCAAGATCCTCAGGGTGAGCGATTCTTC. This codes for CASSQDPQGERFF.

V and J are TRBV6-5 and TRBJ1-3; the D is unclear. The CDR3 contains 14 residues. V was trimmed by 0 bases and J by 4 bases, leaving 7 bases between them. CDR1 MNHEY and CDR2 SVGAGI come from the germline V gene. CDR3: CASSYSVLGNTIYF. The CDR3 DNA reads TGTGCCAGCAGTTACTCGGTACTAGGAAACACCATATATTTT.

This sequence joins TRBV11-3 and TRBJ2-5, with 10 bases matching TRBD1. V lost 1 base to trimming and J lost 4 bases; unmatched junction nucleotides: 3. Germline values: CDR1 SGHNT, CDR2 YENEEA. The CDR3 runs 15 residues. The CDR3 bases are TGTGCCAGCAGCTTAGGGGACAGGGGTGGAGAGACCCAGTACTTC. Translation gives CASSLGDRGGETQYF.

The CDR3 here is CASSSSNFNIFDTEAFF. CDR3 DNA: TGTGCCAGCAGCTCATCGAACTTCAATATTTTCGACACTGAAGCTTTCTTT. This rearrangement joins TRBV7-9 to TRBJ1-1; D is unresolved. The germline CDR1 and CDR2 sequences are SEHNR and FQNEAQ (reference sequence). The CDR3 covers 17 residues. V lost 4 bases to trimming and J lost 3 bases, with 21 bases between them.

This chain connects TRBV5-5 to TRBJ1-1, with D unresolved. Trimming shortened V by 4 bases and J by 3 bases, and 16 bases separated the two germline ends. From germline, CDR1 is SGHKS and CDR2 YYEKEE (reference sequence). This CDR3 is built from 15 residues. The CDR3 DNA reads as TGTGCCAGCAGCATGGGGTCCCCCAGCGACACTGAAGCTTTCTTT. It is translated as CASSMGSPSDTEAFF.

The chain is built from TRBV6-5 and TRBJ1-1; 7 bases agree with TRBD1. Unmatched junction bases numbered 7, after V lost 6 bases and J lost 0 bases. The CDR3 loop spans 15 amino acids. Germline V lookup: CDR1 MNHEY, CDR2 SVGAGI. The CDR3 region is CASSAGGRMNTEAFF. CDR3 bases: TGTGCCAGCAGCGCAGGGGGGAGAATGAACACTGAAGCTTTCTTT.

V and J are TRBV2 and TRBJ2-7; 8 bases fit TRBD1. The CDR3 is made up of 15 amino acids. Germline-derived CDR1 and CDR2 are SNHLY and FYNNEI. V gave up 4 bases and J gave up 0 bases; unmatched junction bases: 5. CDR3 protein: CASSGDRQSSYEQYF. The CDR3 DNA reads TGTGCCAGCAGTGGGGACAGGCAATCCTCCTACGAGCAGTACTTC.

The chain carries TRBV6-5 and TRBJ1-2; 7 nucleotides line up with TRBD1. The CDR3 length is 16 residues. Germline V gene lookup returns CDR1 MNHEY and CDR2 SVGAGI. The trim removed 1 base at V and 0 bases at J, leaving 5 bases unmatched. As DNA, the CDR3 is TGTGCCAGCAGTTACTTGACAGGGTCGGCTAACTATGGCTACACCTTC. Its translation: CASSYLTGSANYGYTF.